Listed below are T cell receptor beta chains from one sample, sequenced in a study of cytomegalovirus exposure and HLA in healthy donors. Only in-frame clones appear in the TCRdb table, and some are missing; sequencing was by immunoSEQ multiplex PCR. The table records about 160,000 clones, 81% of them present only once. Sequencing was performed on PBMCs. These receptors came from a woman in her late teens or twenties in good health and CMV-seronegative. Each CDR3 is given with its conserved first and last residue. The order of the fields is J gene, clone size, D gene, V gene, CDR3 DNA, CDR3 protein. D genes are given only for firm matches. Expanded clones are given a class, and other clones once, few, many or no size at all.

TRBJ2-5 - - TRBV28 TGTGCCAGCAGTTTTCGGCGGGATTCTCAAGAGACCCAGTACTTC CASSFRRDSQETQYF
TRBJ2-1 - - TRBV5-1 TGCGCCAGCAGGGGGCCCCGGGCCGGCAATGAGCAGTTCTTC CASRGPRAGNEQFF
TRBJ2-3 once TRBD2 TRBV7-9 TGTGCCAGCAGCTTAGTGGGCGTCGGCGGGGGGGCTGCTGATACGCAGTATTTT CASSLVGVGGGAADTQYF
TRBJ2-2 - - TRBV4-2 TGTGCCAGCAGCCAAGAGCTAGGCACCGAAGTGACCGGGGAGCTGTTTTTT CASSQELGTEVTGELFF
TRBJ1-2 - TRBD1 TRBV19 TGTGCCAGTAGTATATACCCGGACAGGGGGCTTTCCTCCCGTGGCTACACCTTC CASSIYPDRGLSSRGYTF
TRBJ2-4 - TRBD2 TRBV2 TGTGCCAGCGGCGGGGGAGCCAAAAACATTCAGTACTTC CASGGGAKNIQYF
TRBJ1-2 - - TRBV6-6 TGTGCCAGCAGTTACAGACAGAGGAACTATGGCTACACCTTC CASSYRQRNYGYTF
TRBJ1-5 - - TRBV7-9 TGTGCCAGCAGCTTAGCTTTCCAGGGAAGGAATCAGCCCCAGCATTTT CASSLAFQGRNQPQHF
TRBJ1-4 - - TRBV25-1 TGTGCCAGCAGTGGACAGACAGGTATCAATGAAAAACTGTTTTTT CASSGQTGINEKLFF
TRBJ2-2 - TRBD1 TRBV28 TGTGCCAGCCGCGCCGGTGACAGGGTCAACACCGGGGAGCTGTTTTTT CASRAGDRVNTGELFF
TRBJ2-7 - - TRBV7-6 TGTGCCAGCAGCTTAGCCGACGAGCAGTACTTC CASSLADEQYF
TRBJ2-1 once TRBD1 TRBV5-1 TGCGCCAGCAGCACAGGGGGGCCTTTGAGGCTTTACAATGAGCAGTTCTTC CASSTGGPLRLYNEQFF
TRBJ2-7 - - TRBV27 TGTGCCAGCAGTGAAACCGCGTCCCACCTCTACGAGCAGTACTTC CASSETASHLYEQYF
TRBJ2-3 - TRBD2 TRBV11-3 TGTGCCAGCAGCAAAGGGACTAGCGGGGGAGCAGATACGCAGTATTTT CASSKGTSGGADTQYF
TRBJ1-4 - - TRBV6-1 TGTGCCAGCAGTGAATTTATGCAGGGTGGGGAAAAACTGTTTTTT CASSEFMQGGEKLFF
TRBJ2-5 - - TRBV10-3 TGTGCCATCAGCATACAGGGTAAAGAGACCCAGTACTTC CAISIQGKETQYF
TRBJ1-5 - - TRBV7-9 TGTGCCAGCAGCTGGGGGGGGGCCGGCCAGCCCCAGCATTTT CASSWGGAGQPQHF
TRBJ2-7 - - TRBV2 TGTGCCAGCAGTGACCGGGAGTTTGGGCAGTACTTC CASSDREFGQYF
TRBJ2-7 - TRBD1 TRBV6-5 TGTGCCAGCAGCCGTACCGGGACAGGGGACTACGAGCAGTACTTC CASSRTGTGDYEQYF
TRBJ2-1 - TRBD2 TRBV10-3 TGTGCCATCAGGGAACTAGCGGCTGAGCAGTTCTTC CAIRELAAEQFF
TRBJ1-3 - - TRBV5-1 TGCGCCAGCAGCTTGGTGACAGGACCCTCTGGAAACACCATATATTTT CASSLVTGPSGNTIYF
TRBJ2-5 - TRBD2 TRBV6-5 TGTGCCAGCAGGACCGGACTAGCTGGAGAGACCCAGTACTTC CASRTGLAGETQYF
TRBJ1-5 - - TRBV7-2 TGTGCCAGCAGCTTAGAGGCAGGGTTAGGCAATCAGCCCCAGCATTTT CASSLEAGLGNQPQHF
TRBJ1-4 - - TRBV13 TGTGCCAGCAGCTTAGGACAGGGTCGGGAAAAACTGTTTTTT CASSLGQGREKLFF
TRBJ1-4 - - TRBV4-2 TGTGCCAGCAGCCAAGTTTCGGGGGCAACTAATGAAAAACTGTTTTTT CASSQVSGATNEKLFF
TRBJ1-1 - TRBD1 TRBV19 TGTGCCAGTAGTATGGTCGACAGGGGAGGGCGAGCTTTCTTT CASSMVDRGGRAFF
TRBJ1-6 - - TRBV6-6 TGTGCCAGCAGTCACACTCAGGGCCGACTCCCCCTCCACTTT CASSHTQGRLPLHF
TRBJ2-7 - - TRBV4-1 TGCGCCAGCAGCCCCCCCGCAGACGAGCAGTACTTC CASSPPADEQYF
TRBJ2-1 - TRBD2 TRBV9 TGTGCCAGCAGCGCAGCCGGGACTAGTTTCTATGAGCAGTTCTTC CASSAAGTSFYEQFF
TRBJ2-5 - - TRBV6-5 TGTGCCAGCAGTTACGGGACATCGAATCAAGAGACCCAGTACTTC CASSYGTSNQETQYF
TRBJ1-2 - - TRBV5-5 TGTGCCAGCAGCTTGGGACAGGAATATGGCTACACCTTC CASSLGQEYGYTF
TRBJ1-1 - - TRBV6-5 TGTGCCAGCAGTTTGTGGGCTAACACTGAAGCTTTCTTT CASSLWANTEAFF
TRBJ1-2 - TRBD1 TRBV19 TGTGCCAGTAGTACCAAGTTCCGGACAGGCTCTAACTATGGCTACACCTTC CASSTKFRTGSNYGYTF
TRBJ2-1 - TRBD1 TRBV7-2 TGTGCCAGCAGCTCCCACCCGGGACAGGGGAACAATGAGCAGTTCTTC CASSSHPGQGNNEQFF
TRBJ2-3 - - TRBV5-1 TGCGCCAGCAGCTCAGGGACTGGATCCACAGATACGCAGTATTTT CASSSGTGSTDTQYF
TRBJ1-5 - - TRBV19 TGTGCCAGTAGTACCATGGGCTCTAATCAGCCCCAGCATTTT CASSTMGSNQPQHF
TRBJ2-2 - - TRBV28 TGTGCCAGCAAAAGCGCGGGGAACACCGGGGAGCTGTTTTTT CASKSAGNTGELFF
TRBJ1-4 - - TRBV4-1 TGCGCCAGCAGCCCCCCCGCCCTTCGAGGTGAAAAACTGTTTTTT CASSPPALRGEKLFF
TRBJ1-2 once - TRBV9 TGTGCCAGCAGCGTAGGGAAGGGGGATCTCACCTTC CASSVGKGDLTF
TRBJ2-5 - TRBD2 TRBV7-6 TGTGCCAGCAGCTTGGGACTAGGGTCAAAGACCCAGTACTTC CASSLGLGSKTQYF
TRBJ2-2 - - TRBV19 TGTGCCAGTAGTAGGCCCCCGGGTATCGGGAGCACCGGGGAGCTGTTTTTT CASSRPPGIGSTGELFF
TRBJ2-4 - TRBD1 TRBV5-1 TGCGCCAGCACCTTAGGGCGCGGACAGGGGGCTGGTTGGGCCAAAAACATTCAGTACTTC CASTLGRGQGAGWAKNIQYF
TRBJ2-2 - TRBD2 TRBV7-3 TGTGCCAGCAGTCCGGGACTAGCGGGAACCGGGGAGCTGTTTTTT CASSPGLAGTGELFF
TRBJ2-7 - - TRBV7-9 TGTGCCAGCGGCTTAAATGGTGCCAGGGACGAGCAGTACTTC CASGLNGARDEQYF
TRBJ1-1 - TRBD1 TRBV5-1 TGCGCCAGCAGCTCGAGACAGGGGGCGAACACTGAAGCTTTCTTT CASSSRQGANTEAFF
TRBJ2-3 - - TRBV5-1 TGCGCCAGCAGGCTAGCCACAGATACGCAGTATTTT CASRLATDTQYF
TRBJ2-1 - TRBD1 TRBV28 TGTGCCAGCAGTTTTAACAGGGGGCCTACCTACAATGAGCAGTTCTTC CASSFNRGPTYNEQFF
TRBJ1-1 - - TRBV11-2 TGTGCCAGCAGCCGAAGTGACACTAACACTGAAGCTTTCTTT CASSRSDTNTEAFF
TRBJ2-3 - TRBD2 TRBV30 TGTGCCTGGAGGGTAGGACTAGGGGTAGATACGCAGTATTTT CAWRVGLGVDTQYF
TRBJ2-1 - TRBD2 TRBV9 TGTGCCAGCAGCGTAGACCCAGTTTTAGGAGTAGCGGGAGCCTACAATGAGCAGTTCTTC CASSVDPVLGVAGAYNEQFF
TRBJ1-2 once - TRBV6-1 TGTGCCAGCAGCCCGGACAGCAACTATGGCTACACCTTC CASSPDSNYGYTF